A selection of T cell receptor beta chains follows, all from one sample in a study of T cells in Graves' hyperthyroidism and ophthalmopathy. TCRdb ran MiXCR on the multiplex PCR reads and lists one entry per CDR3 protein. Among about 690,000 distinct CDR3 sequences, roughly 17% were seen once, and the ten largest hold about a sixth. Sequenced material: blood. These receptors all stem from a man aged 45 to 65 with Graves' hyperthyroidism. Each CDR3 is given with its conserved first and last residue. Fields, in order: J gene, V gene, clone size, D gene, CDR3 protein, CDR3 DNA. A D gene is named only where the DNA matches it firmly. Clone sizes are given selectively: once, few, many, or a class where the clone is expanded.

TRBJ1-3,TRBV7-2,-,-,CASQDRGALGGNTIYF,TGTGCCAGCCAAGACCGGGGGGCTCTTGGTGGAAACACCATATATTTT
TRBJ2-5,TRBV24-1,-,-,CATSDSGTEETQYF,TGTGCCACCAGTGATAGCGGGACAGAAGAGACCCAGTACTTC
TRBJ2-1,TRBV29-1,-,TRBD1,CSVSGTVLYNEQFF,TGCAGCGTTTCCGGGACAGTACTCTACAATGAGCAGTTCTTC
TRBJ2-2,TRBV28,many,TRBD1,CASSPPPGQTTGELFF,TGTGCCAGCAGTCCTCCCCCGGGACAGACCACCGGGGAGCTGTTTTTT
TRBJ2-5,TRBV28,few,-,CASSFLGAGQETQYF,TGTGCCAGCAGTTTCCTCGGCGCAGGACAAGAGACCCAGTACTTC
TRBJ2-7,TRBV2,-,-,CASSDIFGGSYEQYF,TGTGCCAGCAGTGACATTTTTGGGGGATCCTACGAGCAGTACTTC
TRBJ2-3,TRBV5-1,many,TRBD2,CASSLAAGGRRVDTQYF,TGCGCCAGCAGCTTGGCTGCGGGAGGGCGTCGAGTAGATACGCAGTATTTT
TRBJ1-2,TRBV12-3/TRBV12-4,many,-,CASSLKQDYYGYTF,TGTGCCAGCAGTTTAAAACAGGACTACTATGGCTACACCTTC
TRBJ1-2,TRBV20-1,-,-,CSARWGNGYTF,TGCAGTGCTAGATGGGGGAATGGCTACACCTTC
TRBJ1-4,TRBV10-3,-,-,CAISVGPRGEKLFF,TGTGCCATCAGTGTAGGACCGAGGGGTGAAAAACTGTTTTTT
TRBJ2-1,TRBV5-1,-,TRBD2,CASSPSGRATYNEQFF,TGCGCCAGCAGCCCTAGCGGGAGGGCTACCTACAATGAGCAGTTCTTC
TRBJ2-1,TRBV20-1,few,TRBD2,CSARGASGGGGEQFF,TGCAGTGCTAGGGGAGCTAGCGGGGGTGGCGGTGAGCAGTTCTTC
TRBJ2-1,TRBV19,-,TRBD2,CASSIDGGSSYNEQFF,TGTGCCAGTAGTATAGACGGCGGGAGCTCCTACAATGAGCAGTTCTTC
TRBJ2-1,TRBV5-1,-,-,CASSLVPGMYNEQFF,TGCGCCAGCAGCTTGGTGCCAGGAATGTACAATGAGCAGTTCTTC
TRBJ2-1,TRBV7-9,many,TRBD2,CASSSKREGYNEQFF,TGTGCCAGCAGCTCAAAGCGGGAGGGATATAATGAGCAGTTCTTC
TRBJ2-7,TRBV27,-,TRBD1,CASSSRGPSYEQYF,TGTGCCAGCAGTTCCAGGGGGCCTTCCTACGAGCAGTACTTC
TRBJ2-3,TRBV5-1,many,-,CASSLDRPNTDTQYF,TGCGCCAGCAGCTTGGACAGGCCTAACACAGATACGCAGTATTTT
TRBJ1-1,TRBV18,-,TRBD1,CASSPRAGGSVEAFF,TGTGCCAGCTCACCACGGGCAGGGGGCTCGGTTGAAGCTTTCTTT
TRBJ2-7,TRBV28,-,-,CASGAGGHSFYEQYF,TGTGCCAGCGGTGCTGGGGGACACTCTTTTTACGAGCAGTACTTC
TRBJ1-1,TRBV5-1,many,TRBD1,CASSPQGQGTEAFF,TGCGCCAGCAGCCCTCAGGGACAGGGGACTGAAGCTTTCTTT
TRBJ2-3,TRBV5-1,-,-,CASSQALGTDTQYF,TGTGCCAGCAGCCAAGCACTTGGGACAGATACGCAGTATTTT
TRBJ1-3,TRBV15,-,-,CATSREGSGNTIYF,TGTGCCACCAGCAGAGAAGGTTCTGGAAACACCATATATTTT
TRBJ2-7,TRBV18,many,TRBD2,CASSPPSSGNSAGYEQYF,TGTGCCAGCTCACCACCCTCTAGCGGAAACTCCGCAGGATACGAGCAGTACTTC
TRBJ1-1,TRBV12-3/TRBV12-4,-,TRBD1,CASRLRDRGLVRNTEAFF,TGTGCCAGCAGACTCAGGGACAGGGGATTGGTAAGAAACACTGAAGCTTTCTTT
TRBJ2-1,TRBV18,many,TRBD2,CASSVGTSGNNEQFF,TGTGCCAGCTCGGTGGGGACTAGCGGGAACAATGAGCAGTTCTTC
TRBJ2-7,TRBV28,many,TRBD1,CASSTGGAKRVLSYEQYF,TGTGCCAGCAGTACAGGGGGCGCGAAGCGGGTCCTATCCTACGAGCAGTACTTC
TRBJ1-1,TRBV11-3,many,TRBD1,CASSDRDRGGTEAFF,TGTGCCAGCAGCGACCGGGACAGGGGTGGCACTGAAGCTTTCTTT
TRBJ2-7,TRBV4-1,few,-,CASSRFRGTYEQYF,TGCGCCAGCAGCCGGTTCCGGGGCACCTACGAGCAGTACTTC
TRBJ2-5,TRBV20-1,few,TRBD2,CSGEGVGETQYF,TGCAGTGGGGAGGGAGTCGGAGAGACCCAGTACTTC
TRBJ2-5,TRBV19,many,TRBD2,CARRYLAGQETQYF,TGTGCCAGGCGATATTTAGCGGGACAAGAGACCCAGTACTTC
TRBJ1-2,TRBV3-1,-,-,CASSLGAAGGGYTF,TGTGCCAGCAGCCTCGGGGCCGCGGGTGGTGGCTACACCTTC
TRBJ2-1,TRBV10-3,-,-,CAVLGGRYNEQFF,TGTGCTGTACTGGGGGGTCGATACAATGAGCAGTTCTTC
TRBJ1-4,TRBV4-3,few,-,CASSQTVVGEKLFF,TGCGCCAGCAGCCAAACGGTGGTTGGTGAAAAACTGTTTTTT
TRBJ2-5,TRBV28,many,TRBD1,CASSSDRDQETQYF,TGTGCCAGCAGTTCCGACAGGGATCAAGAGACCCAGTACTTC
TRBJ2-3,TRBV2,many,-,CASAPGQAASTDTQYF,TGTGCCAGCGCCCCAGGGCAGGCCGCTAGCACAGATACGCAGTATTTT
TRBJ1-4,TRBV5-1,-,TRBD1,CASSLTGAVEEKLFF,TGCGCCAGCAGCCTAACAGGGGCCGTGGAGGAAAAACTGTTTTTT
TRBJ1-1,TRBV29-1,few,-,CSVVLRGGYTEAFF,TGCAGCGTTGTTCTTAGAGGTGGGTACACTGAAGCTTTCTTT
TRBJ2-3,TRBV11-2,-,TRBD2,CASSPGITGGRDTQYF,TGTGCCAGCAGCCCCGGTATCACGGGGGGGAGGGATACGCAGTATTTT
TRBJ1-5,TRBV27,many,-,CASSSREGPVGQPQHF,TGTGCCAGCAGTTCCCGCGAGGGACCAGTGGGTCAGCCCCAGCATTTT
TRBJ1-5,TRBV29-1,few,TRBD1,CSAGGGGNQPQHF,TGCAGCGCAGGGGGAGGAGGTAATCAGCCCCAGCATTTT
TRBJ2-3,TRBV20-1,many,-,CSARVGSTDTQYF,TGCAGTGCTAGAGTCGGGAGTACAGATACGCAGTATTTT
TRBJ1-1,TRBV7-9,-,-,CASSPYVLRGGYTEAFF,TGTGCCAGCAGCCCCTACGTACTCAGGGGAGGGTACACTGAAGCTTTCTTT
TRBJ2-5,TRBV24-1,many,TRBD1,CATSDLDRGEETQYF,TGTGCCACCAGTGACCTGGACAGGGGTGAGGAGACCCAGTACTTC
TRBJ1-5,TRBV29-1,-,-,CSVGRGTGDQPQHF,TGCAGCGTTGGGAGAGGGACGGGCGATCAGCCCCAGCATTTT
TRBJ1-1,TRBV12-3/TRBV12-4,many,-,CASSSGLTLAGTEAFF,TGTGCCAGCAGTTCGGGCCTGACACTGGCAGGCACTGAAGCTTTCTTT
TRBJ1-2,TRBV18,-,TRBD1,CASSIDGQDPYGYTF,TGTGCCAGCTCAATCGATGGACAGGACCCCTATGGCTACACCTTC
TRBJ1-1,TRBV30,-,-,CAWSAGPEAFF,TGTGCCTGGAGTGCAGGGCCTGAAGCTTTCTTT
TRBJ1-5,TRBV7-2,-,-,CASSSLGDKQPQHF,TGTGCCAGCAGCTCCCTTGGGGACAAACAGCCCCAGCATTTT
TRBJ2-1,TRBV10-3,many,TRBD2,CATSLAGESNEQFF,TGTGCCACGTCGCTAGCGGGAGAATCAAATGAGCAGTTCTTC
TRBJ2-2,TRBV9,-,-,CASSVGSSNTGELFF,TGTGCCAGCAGCGTAGGGTCTTCGAACACCGGGGAGCTGTTTTTT